This T cell receptor (beta chain) was obtained from a study of blood T cell repertoires in COVID-19. CDR1 is SGHNT, CDR2 YYREEE, per germline (reference sequence). CDR3 length: 14 amino acids. V lost 5 bases to trimming and J lost 1 base, with 9 bases between them. Details on this clone: The same CDR3 is also encoded by other DNA sequences in this sample.

The method was immunoSEQ multiplex PCR; TCRdb's version includes in-frame clones alone and lacks a portion of them. The sample has 300,000 to 400,000 clones; roughly nine tenths are singletons. V and J are TRBV5-4 and TRBJ2-2; D unresolved. Specimen: PBMCs or T cells enriched from blood (not recorded which). The sequence derives from a woman between 25 and 40 years old who had recovered from COVID-19. Written as DNA, the CDR3 is TGTGCCAGCAGTGTTGGGCAGAACACCGGGGAGCTGTTTTTT. Protein product: CASSVGQNTGELFF.